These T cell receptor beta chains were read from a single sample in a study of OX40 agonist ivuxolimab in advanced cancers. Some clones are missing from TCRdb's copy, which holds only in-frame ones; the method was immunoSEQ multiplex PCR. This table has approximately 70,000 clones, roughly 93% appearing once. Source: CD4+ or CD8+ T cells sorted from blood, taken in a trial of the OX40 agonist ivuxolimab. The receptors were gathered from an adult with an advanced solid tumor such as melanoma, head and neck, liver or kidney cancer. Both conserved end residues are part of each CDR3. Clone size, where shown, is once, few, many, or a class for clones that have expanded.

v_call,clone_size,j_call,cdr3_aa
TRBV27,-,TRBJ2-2,CASSFGGITGELFF
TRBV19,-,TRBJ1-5,CASSFGTGDQPQHF
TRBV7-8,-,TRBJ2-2,CASSLGASATDRTGELFF
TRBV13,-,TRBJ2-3,CASSLRGNPSTDTQYF
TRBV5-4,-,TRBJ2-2,CASRGTGELFF
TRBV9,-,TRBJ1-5,CASSATDSYQPQHF
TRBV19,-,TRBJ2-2,CASSIGGSSTGELFF
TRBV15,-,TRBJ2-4,CATSRDKGRVGIQYF
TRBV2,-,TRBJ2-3,CASSEYWGTDTQYF
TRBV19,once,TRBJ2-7,CASSPWPLSSYEQYF
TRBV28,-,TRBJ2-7,CASSLPIRATHYEQYF
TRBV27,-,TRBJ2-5,CASSSDRRTQYF